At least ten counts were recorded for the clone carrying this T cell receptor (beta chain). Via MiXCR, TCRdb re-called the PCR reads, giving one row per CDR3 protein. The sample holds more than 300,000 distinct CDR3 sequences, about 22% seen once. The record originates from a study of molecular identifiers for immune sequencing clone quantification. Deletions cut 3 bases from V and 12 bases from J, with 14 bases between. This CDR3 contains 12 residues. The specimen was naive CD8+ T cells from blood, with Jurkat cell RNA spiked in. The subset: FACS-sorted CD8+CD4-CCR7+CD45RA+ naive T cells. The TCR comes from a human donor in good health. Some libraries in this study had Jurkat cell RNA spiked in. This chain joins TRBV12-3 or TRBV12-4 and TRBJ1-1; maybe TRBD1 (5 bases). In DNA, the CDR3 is TGTGCCAGCAGTTTGTCTAGCAGGGAGACTTTCTTT. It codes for CASSLSSRETFF.